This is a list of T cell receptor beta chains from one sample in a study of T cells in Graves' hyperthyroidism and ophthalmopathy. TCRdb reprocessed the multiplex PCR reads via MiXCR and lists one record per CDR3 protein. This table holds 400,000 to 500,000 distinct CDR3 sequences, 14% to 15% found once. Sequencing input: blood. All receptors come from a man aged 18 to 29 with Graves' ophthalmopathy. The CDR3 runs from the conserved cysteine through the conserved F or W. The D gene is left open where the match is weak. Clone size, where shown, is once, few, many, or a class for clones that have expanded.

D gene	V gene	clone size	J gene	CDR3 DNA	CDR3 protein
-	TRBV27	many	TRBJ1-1	TGTGCCAGCAGTTGGGTAGCTACAAACACTGAAGCTTTCTTT	CASSWVATNTEAFF
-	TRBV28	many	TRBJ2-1	TGTGCCAGCAGTTTATTCGCCAGGTACAATGAGCAGTTCTTC	CASSLFARYNEQFF
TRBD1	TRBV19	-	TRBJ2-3	TGTGCCAGTAGATGGACAGGGGGCTTCGGAGATACGCAGTATTTT	CASRWTGGFGDTQYF
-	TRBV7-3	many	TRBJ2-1	TGTGCCAGCAGCTTATGGTCCGGGGTCGATGAGCAGTTCTTC	CASSLWSGVDEQFF
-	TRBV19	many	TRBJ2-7	TGTGCCAGTAGTTTCGAAAGCTCGACAGACAACTACGAGCAGTACTTC	CASSFESSTDNYEQYF
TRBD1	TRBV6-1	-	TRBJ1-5	TGTGCCAGCAGGAGGGGGCTGGGTCAGCCCCAGCATTTT	CASRRGLGQPQHF
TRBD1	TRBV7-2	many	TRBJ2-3	TGTGCCAGCAGCTCACGACAGGGTCCAGATACGCAGTATTTT	CASSSRQGPDTQYF
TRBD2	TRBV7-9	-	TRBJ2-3	TGTGCCAGCAGCTCATCTAGCGGGGGGCCAGCTAGCACAGATACGCAGTATTTT	CASSSSSGGPASTDTQYF
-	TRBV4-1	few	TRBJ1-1	TGCGCCAGCAGCCCTGGTCACTTCGCGAACACTGAAGCTTTCTTT	CASSPGHFANTEAFF
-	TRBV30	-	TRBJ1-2	TGTGCCTGGAGGTGGCAGGGGAGGTATGGCTACACCTTC	CAWRWQGRYGYTF
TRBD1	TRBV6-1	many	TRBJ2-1	TGTGCCAGCAGTTCTGGGGGACAGGGGCATGAGCAGTTCTTC	CASSSGGQGHEQFF
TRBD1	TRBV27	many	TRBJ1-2	TGTGCCAGCAGTCTTACGGGGGGACAGGGGTTGAACTATGGCTACACCTTC	CASSLTGGQGLNYGYTF
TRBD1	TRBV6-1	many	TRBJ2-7	TGTGCCAGCACCCTCCGGGACAGTTCCTACGAGCAGTACTTC	CASTLRDSSYEQYF
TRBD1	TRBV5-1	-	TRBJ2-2	TGCGCCAGCAGTTACAGGGGGAGCAACACCGGGGAGCCGTTTTTT	CASSYRGSNTGEPFF